This passage covers 2 T cell receptor beta chains from one sample sequenced in a study of OX40 agonist ivuxolimab in advanced cancers. TCRdb keeps only in-frame clones here, not all; method: immunoSEQ multiplex PCR. The sample carries about 46,000 clones, around 88% recorded once. The sample was CD4+ or CD8+ T cells sorted from blood, taken in a trial of the OX40 agonist ivuxolimab. These receptors came from an adult with an advanced solid tumor such as melanoma, head and neck, liver or kidney cancer.

The chain carries TRBV7-6 and TRBJ2-3, with 8 positions matching TRBD2. CDR1 and CDR2 from the germline V gene are SGHVS and FNYEAQ. CDR3 length: 16 amino acids. Unmatched junction bases numbered 2, after V lost 0 bases and J lost 0 bases. The CDR3: CASSLALAGSTDTQYF. DNA for the CDR3: TGTGCCAGCAGCTTAGCGCTAGCGGGCAGCACAGATACGCAGTATTTT. The full variable domain, its missing parts supplied by reference TRBV7-6 and TRBJ2-3, is GAGVSQSPRYKVTKRGQDVALRCDPISGHVSLYWYRQALGQGPEFLTYFNYEAQQDKSGLPNDRFSAERPEGSISTLTIQRTEQRDSAMYRCASSLALAGSTDTQYFGPGTRLTVL.

V gene TRBV6-6 combines with J gene TRBJ1-5; possible D gene TRBD1, 6 bases. Germline CDR1 reads MNHNY; CDR2 reads SVGAGI (reference sequence). V lost 6 bases, J lost 6 bases, and 15 bases lay in between. The CDR3 is 14 residues long. The CDR3 nucleotides read TGTGCCAGCAGACTACGACAGGAAGGTCAGCCCCAGCATTTT. Translation gives CASRLRQEGQPQHF.